The sequence of this T cell receptor beta chain was determined in a study of cytomegalovirus exposure and HLA in healthy donors. Study-wide background: Genotyping of roughly 400 donors showed that 80% to 90% belonged to the Caucasian-associated ancestry cluster. Study conclusions and caveats: Three chains linked to CMV were shown in vitro to be specific for CMV antigens.

Germline CDR1 and CDR2: SGHTA and FQGTGA. This CDR3 is built from 15 residues. The ends lost 6 bases at V and 5 bases at J; junction bases unmatched: 11. As regards this clone: Its antigen is as yet unknown.

It was with 60 Vbeta and 13 Jbeta primers that the PCR ran. TCRdb's copy holds only in-frame clones and misses some; the assay was immunoSEQ multiplex PCR. The data contain about 120,000 clones, around four fifths of them singletons. The V and J genes are TRBV7-3 and TRBJ2-5; 8 nucleotides line up with TRBD2. This sequence originates from a male donor in good health and CMV-seropositive. Sequencing used PBMCs. The CDR3: CASSDSGTWGETQYF. The CDR3 DNA reads as TGTGCCAGCAGTGATAGCGGGACCTGGGGGGAGACCCAGTACTTC.